This T cell receptor beta chain was profiled in a study of regulatory T cells in long-lasting Graves disease. This clonotype was picked up many times. Its antigen remains unidentified. To make TCR beta libraries, researchers used iRepertoire HTBI primers and Arm-PCR of CDR3 regions. Via MiXCR, TCRdb re-called the multiplex PCR reads, giving one row per CDR3 protein. The profile shows roughly 490,000 distinct CDR3 sequences, 22% of them singletons. Time point given: persistent/refractory GD, antithyroid drugs over 5 years with positive TRAb. The authors made the TCR library using RNA they extracted from PBMCs. V was cut by 1 base and J by 10 bases, with 14 bases left in between. The CDR3 is 15 residues long. Germline V gene lookup returns CDR1 SNHLY and CDR2 FYNNEI. Study results and limitations: The study found persistent patients shared more public clonotypes (approximately 2,700) than new patients (about 880).

V usage is TRBV2 and J usage is TRBJ1-6, with unresolved D. The sequenced sample was peripheral blood mononuclear cells (PBMCs), obtained when the disease was refractory, from a patient treated with antithyroid drugs. This sequence originates from a female donor with Graves disease. CDR3 amino acids: CASSEEAEKGSPLHF. CDR3 nucleotides: TGTGCCAGCAGTGAAGAGGCGGAGAAGGGATCACCCCTCCACTTT.